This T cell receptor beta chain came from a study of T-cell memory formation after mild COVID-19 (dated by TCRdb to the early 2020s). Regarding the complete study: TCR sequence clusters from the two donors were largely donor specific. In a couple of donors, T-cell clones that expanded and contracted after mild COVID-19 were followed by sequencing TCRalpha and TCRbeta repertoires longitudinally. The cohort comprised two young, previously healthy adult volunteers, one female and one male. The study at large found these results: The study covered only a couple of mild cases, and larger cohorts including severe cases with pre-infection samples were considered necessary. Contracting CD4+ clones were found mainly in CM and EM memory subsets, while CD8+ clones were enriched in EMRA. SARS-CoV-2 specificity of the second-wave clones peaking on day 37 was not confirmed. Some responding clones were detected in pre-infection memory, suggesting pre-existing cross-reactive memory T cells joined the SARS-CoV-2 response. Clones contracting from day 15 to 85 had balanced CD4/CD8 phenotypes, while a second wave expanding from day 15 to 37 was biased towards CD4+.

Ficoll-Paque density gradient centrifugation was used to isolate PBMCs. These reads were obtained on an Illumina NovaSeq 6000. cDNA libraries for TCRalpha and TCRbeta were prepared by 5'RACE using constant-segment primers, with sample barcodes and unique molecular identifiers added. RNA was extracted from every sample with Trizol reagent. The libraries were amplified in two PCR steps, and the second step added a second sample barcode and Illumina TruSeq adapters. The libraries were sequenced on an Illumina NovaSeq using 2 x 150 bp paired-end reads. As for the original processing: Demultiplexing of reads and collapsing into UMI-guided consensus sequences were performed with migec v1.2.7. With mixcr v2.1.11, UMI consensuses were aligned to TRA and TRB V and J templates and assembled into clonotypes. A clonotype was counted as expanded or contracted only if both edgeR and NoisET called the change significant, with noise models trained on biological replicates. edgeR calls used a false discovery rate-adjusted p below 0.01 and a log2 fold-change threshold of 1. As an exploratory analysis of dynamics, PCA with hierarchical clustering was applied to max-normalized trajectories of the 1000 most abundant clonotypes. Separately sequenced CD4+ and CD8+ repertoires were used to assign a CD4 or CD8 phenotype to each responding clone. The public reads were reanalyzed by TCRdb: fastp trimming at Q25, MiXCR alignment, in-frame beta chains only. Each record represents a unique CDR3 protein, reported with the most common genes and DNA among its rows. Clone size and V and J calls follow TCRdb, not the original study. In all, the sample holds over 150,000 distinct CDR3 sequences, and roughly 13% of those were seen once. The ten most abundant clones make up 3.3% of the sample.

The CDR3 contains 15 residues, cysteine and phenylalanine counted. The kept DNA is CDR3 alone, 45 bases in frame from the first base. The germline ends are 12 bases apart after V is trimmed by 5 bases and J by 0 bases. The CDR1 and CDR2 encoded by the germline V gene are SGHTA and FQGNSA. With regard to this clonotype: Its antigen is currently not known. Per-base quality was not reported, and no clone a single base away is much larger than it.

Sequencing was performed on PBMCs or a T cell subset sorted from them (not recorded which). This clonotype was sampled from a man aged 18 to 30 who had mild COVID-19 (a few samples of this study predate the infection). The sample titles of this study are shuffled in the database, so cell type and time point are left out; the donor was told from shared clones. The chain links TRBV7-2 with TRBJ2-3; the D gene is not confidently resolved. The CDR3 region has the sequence CASSPNAISTDTQYF. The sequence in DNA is TGTGCCAGCAGCCCCAATGCGATAAGCACAGATACGCAGTATTTT.